This TCR beta chain was captured in a study of blood T cell repertoires in COVID-19. Study information: Donors in the United States, Italy and Spain gave samples during acute or convalescent COVID-19.

Per the original methods: Estimates of nucleated cell counts were drawn from the amplification of reference gene primers. Using immunoSEQ multiplex PCR, the repertoire was profiled, and TCRdb retains in-frame clones only, with some absent. The D gene and trimming were derived from the DNA, and the V and J assignments and clone size from that table. This table holds 300,000 to 450,000 clones, about 85% found once. This clonotype originated in a woman under 30 with acute or convalescent COVID-19. The sample was peripheral blood.

The CDR3 DNA follows: TGCAGCGCGCCTCAGGGGGAAGGTGAAGCTTTCTTT. Its protein is CSAPQGEGEAFF. The chain joins TRBV29-1 to TRBJ1-1; 7 bases match TRBD1. Per germline, CDR1 SQVTM and CDR2 ANQGSEA. This CDR3 region has 12 residues. With V trimmed by 7 bases and J by 7 bases, 9 bases remained unmatched.